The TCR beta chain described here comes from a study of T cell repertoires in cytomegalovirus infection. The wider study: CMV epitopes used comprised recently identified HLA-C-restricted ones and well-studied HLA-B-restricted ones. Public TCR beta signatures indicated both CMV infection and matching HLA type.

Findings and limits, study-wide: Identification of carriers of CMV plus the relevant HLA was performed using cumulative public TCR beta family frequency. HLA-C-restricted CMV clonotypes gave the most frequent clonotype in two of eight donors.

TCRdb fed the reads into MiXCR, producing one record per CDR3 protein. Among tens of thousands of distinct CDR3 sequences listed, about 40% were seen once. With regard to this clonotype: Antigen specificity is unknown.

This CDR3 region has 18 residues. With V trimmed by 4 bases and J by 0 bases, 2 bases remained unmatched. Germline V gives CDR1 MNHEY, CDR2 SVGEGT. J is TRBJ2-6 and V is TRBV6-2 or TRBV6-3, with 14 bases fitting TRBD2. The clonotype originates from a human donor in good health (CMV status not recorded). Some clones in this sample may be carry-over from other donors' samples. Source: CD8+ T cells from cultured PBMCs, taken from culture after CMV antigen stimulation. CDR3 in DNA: TGTGCCAGCAGTTCGGGGACTAGCGGGGGCTCTGGGGCCAACGTCCTGACTTTC. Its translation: CASSSGTSGGSGANVLTF.